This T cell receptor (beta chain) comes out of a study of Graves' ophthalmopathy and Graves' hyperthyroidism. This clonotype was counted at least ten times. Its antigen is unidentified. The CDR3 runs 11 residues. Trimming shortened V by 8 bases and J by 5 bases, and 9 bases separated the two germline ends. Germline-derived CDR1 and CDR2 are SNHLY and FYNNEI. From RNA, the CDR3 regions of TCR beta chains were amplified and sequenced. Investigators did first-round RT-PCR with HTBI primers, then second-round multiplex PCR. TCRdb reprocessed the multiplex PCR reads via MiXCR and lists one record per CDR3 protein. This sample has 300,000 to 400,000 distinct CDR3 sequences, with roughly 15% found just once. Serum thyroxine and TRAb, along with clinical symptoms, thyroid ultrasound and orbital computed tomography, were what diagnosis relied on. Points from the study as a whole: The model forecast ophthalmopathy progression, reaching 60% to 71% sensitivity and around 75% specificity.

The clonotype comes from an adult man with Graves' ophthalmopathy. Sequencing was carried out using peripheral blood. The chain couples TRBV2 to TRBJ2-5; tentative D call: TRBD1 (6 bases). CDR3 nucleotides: TGTGCCAGCGGGGGCCGCGAGACCCAGTACTTC. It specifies CASGGRETQYF. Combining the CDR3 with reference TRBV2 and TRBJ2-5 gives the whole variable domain EPEVTQTPSHQVTQMGQEVILRCVPISNHLYFYWYRQILGQKVEFLVSFYNNEISEKSEIFDDQFSVERPDGSNFTLKIRSTKLEDSAMYFCASGGRETQYFGPGTRLLVL.